By share, the clone carrying this TCR beta chain ranks as medium-sized (0.01 to 0.1%). Its specificity is not known. In germline, CDR1 is SGHNT, CDR2 YYREEE (reference sequence). Trimming shortened V by 0 bases and J by 5 bases, and 6 bases separated the two germline ends. The CDR3 is 12 amino acids. These data belong to a study of OX40 agonist ivuxolimab in advanced cancers. As for the study in general: Patients were dosed with the agonistic anti-OX40 (CD134) antibody ivuxolimab. Past anti-PD-1, anti-PD-L1 or anti-CTLA-4 therapy was accepted, and 30% to 45% had received some. Study-wide findings and caveats: Researchers did not determine the expanded peripheral T cells' antigen specificity.

The table came from immunoSEQ multiplex PCR; TCRdb's copy has only in-frame clones and leaves some out. The table includes some 63,000 clones, 85% to 90% detected once. V gene TRBV5-4 combines with J gene TRBJ2-7; D gene uncertain. This receptor was taken from an adult with an advanced solid tumor such as melanoma, head and neck, liver or kidney cancer. This material consisted of CD4+ or CD8+ T cells sorted from blood, taken in a trial of the OX40 agonist ivuxolimab. The chain's CDR3 is CASSLDSHEQYF. The DNA for the CDR3 is TGTGCCAGCAGCTTGGATTCACACGAGCAGTACTTC.